The entry below gives a single T cell receptor (beta chain) sequence along with its context. The sample is drawn from a study of blood T cell repertoires in COVID-19. The table came from immunoSEQ multiplex PCR; TCRdb's copy has only in-frame clones and leaves some out. The table has approximately 380,000 clones, 91% seen once; the top ten hold just over 0.85%. Per germline, CDR1 SGHKS and CDR2 YYEKEE (reference sequence). J was trimmed by 3 bases and V by 5 bases; bases with no gene match: 11. The CDR3 is 15 residues long. The chain uses TRBV5-5 and TRBJ2-7; TRBD2 aligns across 7 bases. The sequence came from a woman aged 40 to 55 who had been exposed to COVID-19. The sequenced sample consisted of PBMCs or T cells enriched from blood (not recorded which). CDR3: CASRAATSTGYEQYF. As DNA, the CDR3 is TGTGCCAGCAGGGCGGCGACTAGCACCGGCTACGAGCAGTACTTC. Looking up the rest from reference TRBV5-5 and TRBJ2-7 gives the full variable domain: DAGVTQSPTHLIKTRGQQVTLRCSPISGHKSVSWYQQVLGQGPQFIFQYYEKEERGRGNFPDRFSARQFPNYSSELNVNALLLGDSALYLCASRAATSTGYEQYFGPGTRLTVT.